This T cell receptor beta chain was identified during a study of T cell responses to AZD1222 COVID-19 vaccine. The ends were cut back, 2 bases at V and 8 bases at J, with 12 bases in the middle. The germline V gene has CDR1 LGHDT and CDR2 YNNKEL (reference sequence). The CDR3 runs 13 residues. For this clone: As yet, its antigen is unknown.

Clones were sequenced by immunoSEQ multiplex PCR, and TCRdb holds only the in-frame ones, with some missing. The profile covers around 100,000 clones, with roughly nine tenths appearing a single time and 1% to 1.5% taken by the ten largest. General observations from the study: The number of AZD1222 recipients seropositive at baseline was only five to seven. Vaccine-associated CD4 TCRs ranged over spike, dominating at 160-218 and 743-854. Clonal diversity may have been underestimated, and the donors were mostly white British, with more females than males.

The sequences come from peripheral blood, collected on day 0 of AZD1222 vaccination. The TCR sequence derives from an adult in good health. J is TRBJ1-1 and V is TRBV3-1 (or the pseudogene TRBV3-2); D call uncertain. CDR3 residues: CASSQINSWEAFF. The CDR3 DNA is TGTGCCAGCAGCCAAATAAACAGCTGGGAAGCTTTCTTT.